This T cell receptor (beta chain) was recovered during a study of cytomegalovirus exposure and HLA in healthy donors. Study-wide findings and caveats: Researchers reported in a later analysis that a missense DCLRE1C variant was tied to TCR beta V- and J-gene trimming. DRB1 showed the most TCR associations and HLA-C the fewest in a later analysis, as rates varied by HLA locus.

Looked up from germline, CDR1 is SNHLY and CDR2 is FYNNEI. The CDR3 loop spans 14 amino acids. V gave up 6 bases and J gave up 6 bases; unmatched junction bases: 3. Concerning this clone: Antigen unknown.

PCR was performed using 60 Vbeta and 13 Jbeta primers. Sequenced by immunoSEQ multiplex PCR; TCRdb stores in-frame clones only, minus some. This sample yields approximately 93,000 clones, of which roughly 79% are seen a single time; about 3.8% belongs to the top ten. The clonotype comes from a woman between 40 and 55 years old in good health and CMV-seronegative. The chain combines TRBV2 with TRBJ1-6, with TRBD1 matching over 9 bases. What was sequenced was PBMCs. The CDR3 loop reads CASRTGGSNSPLHF. DNA of the CDR3: TGTGCCAGCAGGACAGGGGGTAGTAATTCACCCCTCCACTTT.